The next 32 T cell receptor beta chains were all read from a single sample in a study of cytomegalovirus exposure and HLA in healthy donors. Sequencing used immunoSEQ multiplex PCR; TCRdb keeps in-frame clones, though not all of them. The sample records around 95,000 clones, roughly 85% being singletons. The specimen was PBMCs. The source is a man between 18 and 29 years old in good health and CMV-seropositive.

The V and J genes are TRBV7-6 and TRBJ2-2; D possibly corresponds to TRBD2 (5 bases). The CDR3 sequence is 12 residues long. V was cut by 10 bases and J by 6 bases, with 12 bases left in between. Per germline, CDR1 SGHVS and CDR2 FNYEAQ. CDR3 region: CATTGISGELFF. CDR3 sequence (DNA): TGTGCCACAACCGGGATTTCCGGGGAGCTGTTTTTT.

A few counts support this clone. The gene calls are TRBV7-3 and TRBJ2-7; TRBD2 is a possible D gene (6 bases). Trimming left V 5 bases short and J 0 bases short, with 23 bases between. The CDR3 totals 18 residues. The germline CDR1 and CDR2 sequences are SGHTA and FQGTGA. The CDR3 nucleotides read TGTGCCAGCAGCCCAGTCGCGGGGCCAGCCCAAACCTCCTACGAGCAGTACTTC. Amino acids: CASSPVAGPAQTSYEQYF. Using reference TRBV7-3 and TRBJ2-7 for the parts outside the CDR3, the full variable domain is GAGVSQTPSNKVTEKGKYVELRCDPISGHTALYWYRQSLGQGPEFLIYFQGTGAADDSGLPNDRFFAVRPEGSVSTLKIQRTERGDSAVYLCASSPVAGPAQTSYEQYFGPGTRLTVT.

The chain recombines TRBV5-4 with TRBJ2-3; the match to TRBD2 covers 10 bases. The CDR3 length is 16 residues. Germline trimming cut 2 bases from V and 2 bases from J; bases unmatched to any gene: 5. Germline CDR1 SGHNT, CDR2 YYREEE (reference sequence). The CDR3 DNA reads TGTGCCAGCAGCTTCTTAGCGGGAGGCCACACAGATACGCAGTATTTT. The encoded protein is CASSFLAGGHTDTQYF.

J is TRBJ1-2 and V is TRBV6-5; D is ambiguous. V was shortened by 0 bases and J by 3 bases, with 8 bases between the two germline ends. From germline, CDR1 is MNHEY and CDR2 SVGAGI. The CDR3 consists of 14 residues. The CDR3 DNA follows: TGTGCCAGCAGTTACTCTGCGGTAGACTATGGCTACACCTTC. Its translation: CASSYSAVDYGYTF.

The chain combines TRBV5-1 with TRBJ2-7; 10 bases map to TRBD1. J lost 1 base, V lost 3 bases, and 7 bases had no gene match. Germline V gene lookup returns CDR1 SGHRS and CDR2 YFSETQ. The CDR3 totals 16 residues. This chain's CDR3 is CASSSAGTGASYEQYF. CDR3 nucleotide sequence: TGCGCCAGCAGCTCTGCCGGGACAGGGGCGTCCTACGAGCAGTACTTC.

This clone appeared once. The rearrangement links TRBV2 to TRBJ2-7; tentatively, D is TRBD2 (6 bases). The length of the CDR3 is 14 residues. Looked up from germline, CDR1 is SNHLY and CDR2 is FYNNEI. V was shortened by 7 bases and J by 0 bases, with 13 bases between the two germline ends. CDR3 bases: TGTGCCAGCACCATGGGGACTTTCTCCTACGAGCAGTACTTC. This gives the protein CASTMGTFSYEQYF.

In its sample, this clone was seen once. V and J are TRBV4-1 and TRBJ1-1, with 10 nucleotides matching TRBD1. The junction had 11 bases not matched to a gene; V was cut back by 1 base and J by 3 bases. The germline V gene encodes CDR1 MGHRA and CDR2 YSYEKL. This CDR3 is 18 amino acids long. DNA of the CDR3: TGCGCCAGCAGCCAAGGATTCGGGACAGGGGCGATGGACACTGAAGCTTTCTTT. Translation: CASSQGFGTGAMDTEAFF.

With regard to this clone: Different DNA sequences within this sample yield the same CDR3. J is TRBJ2-2 and V is TRBV30; D is uncertain. Germline V lookup: CDR1 GTSNPN, CDR2 SVGIG (reference sequence). V lost 2 bases and J 5 bases, leaving 3 bases between the germline ends. This CDR3 region has 11 residues. CDR3 nucleotide sequence: TGTGCCTGGAGTTCGACCGGGGAGCTGTTTTTT. This translates into CAWSSTGELFF.

Only one count was recorded for this clone. The chain recombines TRBV30 with TRBJ2-3; 10 bases agree with TRBD2. This CDR3 is 17 amino acids long. In germline, CDR1 is GTSNPN, CDR2 SVGIG (reference sequence). Germline trimming cut 1 base from V and 2 bases from J; bases unmatched to any gene: 9. The CDR3 sequence is CAWSALRTSGFTDTQYF. The CDR3 DNA reads as TGTGCCTGGAGTGCACTTAGGACTAGCGGCTTCACAGATACGCAGTATTTT.

This rearrangement joins TRBV6-1 to TRBJ2-3; tentatively, D is TRBD2 (6 bases). The CDR3 has 14 residues. Trimming left V 0 bases short and J 14 bases short, with 18 bases between. Germline CDR1 and CDR2: MNHNS and SASEGT. CDR3 protein: CASSEAIDGGTGYF. The CDR3, as DNA: TGTGCCAGCAGTGAAGCGATAGACGGCGGGACGGGGTATTTT.

This rearrangement joins TRBV27 to TRBJ2-5, with TRBD2 matching over 7 bases. The CDR3 runs to 17 residues. Germline CDR1 reads MNHEY; CDR2 reads SMNVEV (reference sequence). V was pared by 2 bases and J by 2 bases, with 11 bases of the junction left unmatched. The CDR3 reads CASSLVASGAPQETQYF. The CDR3 nucleotides read TGTGCCAGCAGTTTAGTGGCTAGCGGCGCCCCTCAAGAGACCCAGTACTTC.

This clone was detected once. The chain uses TRBV18 and TRBJ2-3; unclear D gene. The length of the CDR3 is 15 residues. V lost 1 base to trimming and J lost 2 bases, with 10 bases between them. Germline V CDR1 and CDR2: KGHSH, LQKENI. CDR3 sequence reads: CASSPLSGTTDTQYF. For the CDR3, the DNA is TGTGCCAGCTCACCACTGTCAGGAACCACAGATACGCAGTATTTT.

The J gene is TRBJ2-1, the V gene TRBV7-9, with TRBD1 identical over 11 bases. Germline V lookup: CDR1 SEHNR, CDR2 FQNEAQ (reference sequence). The ends lost 5 bases at V and 5 bases at J; junction bases unmatched: 11. This CDR3 is 17 amino acids long. The CDR3: CASSPRGGTGGNNEQFF. CDR3 bases: TGTGCCAGCAGCCCCCGAGGCGGGACAGGGGGGAACAATGAGCAGTTCTTC.

The chain employs TRBV10-3 and TRBJ1-3; 7 bases are a match to TRBD1. Looked up from germline, CDR1 is ENHRY and CDR2 is SYGVKD. V trimming: 0 bases; J trimming: 0 bases; junction bases outside the gene matches: 8. The CDR3 runs 18 residues. The CDR3 nucleotides are TGTGCCATCAGTGAGTCTTCAGGCAGGGGGAACTCTGGAAACACCATATATTTT. This sequence encodes CAISESSGRGNSGNTIYF.

The chain has TRBV7-9 and TRBJ2-5, with D possibly TRBD1 on 6 matching bases. CDR1 SEHNR and CDR2 FQNEAQ come from the germline V gene (reference sequence). V lost 4 bases and J 2 bases, leaving 11 bases between the germline ends. The CDR3 runs 14 residues. DNA for the CDR3: TGTGCCAGCAGCTCAATAGGGGGTCAAGAGACCCAGTACTTC. The encoded protein is CASSSIGGQETQYF.

The chain recombines TRBV30 with TRBJ1-1; TRBD1 agrees at 7 bases. The V segment lost 1 base and the J segment 4 bases; nucleotides outside the gene matches: 6. Germline V gene sequence: CDR1 GTSNPN, CDR2 SVGIG (reference sequence). The CDR3 runs 14 residues. CDR3 sequence: CAWSGQGGGTEAFF. The DNA for the CDR3 is TGTGCCTGGAGTGGCCAGGGGGGCGGCACTGAAGCTTTCTTT.

The chain uses TRBV28 and TRBJ1-1; 7 nucleotides agree with TRBD1. Trimming cost V 6 bases and J 5 bases; bases outside gene matches: 12. The germline gives CDR1 MDHEN, CDR2 SYDVKM. The CDR3 covers 15 residues. CDR3 residues: CASSSPRQGRTEAFF. Written as DNA, the CDR3 is TGTGCCAGCAGCTCCCCCAGACAGGGAAGGACTGAAGCTTTCTTT.

This sequence joins TRBV9 and TRBJ1-5; 7 positions match TRBD1. CDR3 length: 15 amino acids. The junction had 6 bases not matched to a gene; V was cut back by 4 bases and J by 2 bases. Germline V lookup: CDR1 SGDLS, CDR2 YYNGEE. CDR3 protein: CASSPADRGNQPQHF. In nucleotides, the CDR3 is TGTGCCAGCAGCCCGGCCGACAGGGGCAATCAGCCCCAGCATTTT.

The chain joins TRBV7-9 to TRBJ1-3; the match to TRBD1 covers 9 bases. CDR1 is SEHNR and CDR2 is FQNEAQ in the germline V gene (reference sequence). J was trimmed by 2 bases and V by 6 bases; bases with no gene match: 2. The CDR3 spans 14 residues. CDR3 region: CASSRDRAGNTIYF. CDR3 sequence (DNA): TGTGCCAGCAGTCGGGACAGGGCTGGAAACACCATATATTTT. Full variable domain (remainder filled in from reference TRBV7-9 and TRBJ1-3): DTGVSQNPRHKITKRGQNVTFRCDPISEHNRLYWYRQTLGQGPEFLTYFQNEAQLEKSRLLSDRFSAERPKGSFSTLEIQRTEQGDSAMYLCASSRDRAGNTIYFGEGSWLTVV.

The chain links TRBV5-6 to TRBJ1-3; 9 bases agree with TRBD1. CDR1 is SGHDT, CDR2 YYEEEE, per germline. After removal of 4 bases from V and 4 bases from J, the junction contained 9 bases not matched to a gene. CDR3 length: 16 amino acids. The DNA for the CDR3 is TGTGCCAGCAGCCGCCGGGACAGGGTAGGGGGAAACACCATATATTTT. Protein: CASSRRDRVGGNTIYF.

For the CDR3, the DNA is TGTGCCAGCAGTTCTCAGGACAGCTATGGCTACACCTTC. It codes for CASSSQDSYGYTF. J is TRBJ1-2 and V is TRBV6-5, with a tentative D call TRBD1 (6 bases). The CDR3 runs to 13 residues. The V and J ends lost 4 bases and 4 bases respectively, with 10 bases between them. Germline-derived CDR1 and CDR2 are MNHEY and SVGAGI.

This chain joins TRBV7-9 and TRBJ1-5; TRBD1 agrees at 8 bases. The V and J ends lost 5 bases and 2 bases, in that order; junction bases with no gene match: 5. The CDR3 is made up of 15 amino acids. CDR1 and CDR2 (germline): SEHNR, FQNEAQ (reference sequence). The CDR3 region is CASSPTGGGNQPQHF. In DNA form, the CDR3 reads TGTGCCAGCAGCCCTACAGGGGGAGGCAATCAGCCCCAGCATTTT.

Regarding this clone: The sample carries other DNA sequences with the same CDR3. The V call is TRBV5-1, the J call TRBJ2-3; 9 bases match TRBD2. This CDR3 has 15 residues. Trimming removed 4 bases from V and 0 bases from J; junction bases left unmatched: 3. Looked up from germline, CDR1 is SGHRS and CDR2 is YFSETQ. The CDR3 sequence is CASSLAGGSTDTQYF. The CDR3 nucleotides are TGCGCCAGCAGCCTGGCGGGAGGGAGCACAGATACGCAGTATTTT.

The chain is built from TRBV10-3 and TRBJ1-2; TRBD1 matches 9 bases. The CDR3 runs 13 residues. Germline V gives CDR1 ENHRY, CDR2 SYGVKD. V shed 4 bases and J 5 bases; nucleotides not matched to a gene: 2. The CDR3 DNA reads TGTGCCATCAGTGGGGGACAGGGATATGGCTACACCTTC. As protein: CAISGGQGYGYTF.

The chain joins TRBV6-5 to TRBJ2-1, with D maybe TRBD1 (7 bases). Germline V gives CDR1 MNHEY, CDR2 SVGAGI. The CDR3 has 13 amino acids. V was pared by 10 bases and J by 6 bases, with 16 bases between. The CDR3 coding sequence is TGTGCCACCGAGGCCCAGGGGGGCAATGAGCAGTTCTTC. Protein: CATEAQGGNEQFF.

This chain uses TRBV7-8 with TRBJ2-7; 7 nucleotides agree with TRBD2. J gave up 6 bases and V 1 base, and 3 bases lay outside the gene matches. The CDR3 loop spans 13 amino acids. Germline V gene lookup returns CDR1 SGHVS and CDR2 FQNEAQ. The CDR3 reads CASSLEAGSEQYV. The CDR3 DNA reads as TGTGCCAGCAGCTTAGAAGCGGGGAGCGAGCAGTACGTC.

The rearrangement joins TRBV7-2 to TRBJ1-4, with 9 bases matching TRBD1. The CDR3 is 15 amino acids. Germline V CDR1 and CDR2: SGHTA, FQGNSA. V lost 5 bases, J lost 7 bases, and 8 bases stayed unmatched. The CDR3 DNA follows: TGTGCCAGCAGCACGACAGGGGGAGAAGGTGAAAAACTGTTTTTT. Amino acids: CASSTTGGEGEKLFF.

V usage is TRBV19 and J usage is TRBJ2-1; TRBD1 matches 10 bases. The germline V gene encodes CDR1 LNHDA and CDR2 SQIVND (reference sequence). With 5 bases clipped from V and 8 bases from J, the junction kept 9 bases outside the gene matches. This CDR3 has 15 residues. The CDR3, as DNA: TGTGCCAGTAGTCCTCGACAGGGGGCTACTGATGAGCAGTTCTTC. This codes for CASSPRQGATDEQFF. The full variable domain, with the rest looked up from reference TRBV19 and TRBJ2-1, is DGGITQSPKYLFRKEGQNVTLSCEQNLNHDAMYWYRQDPGQGLRLIYYSQIVNDFQKGDIAEGYSVSREKKESFPLTVTSAQKNPTAFYLCASSPRQGATDEQFFGPGTRLTVL.

This clone was seen only once. This CDR3 is CASQREGTYNEQFF. The CDR3 bases are TGTGCCAGTCAGCGGGAAGGCACCTACAATGAGCAGTTCTTC. The V and J genes are TRBV19 and TRBJ2-1; 7 positions agree with TRBD2. Germline CDR1 is LNHDA and CDR2 is SQIVND (reference sequence). The V gene end was trimmed by 8 bases and the J gene end by 2 bases; junction bases not matched to a gene: 6. This CDR3 comprises 14 residues.

This chain connects TRBV27 to TRBJ2-7, with 10 bases identical to TRBD1. The CDR3 contains 15 residues. With 5 bases clipped from V and 2 bases from J, the junction kept 6 bases outside the gene matches. CDR1 and CDR2 from the germline V gene are MNHEY and SMNVEV (reference sequence). Here the CDR3 DNA reads TGTGCCAGCAGTCCAACCGGGACAGGGGCCTACGAGCAGTACTTC. Translating gives CASSPTGTGAYEQYF.

The J gene is TRBJ2-1, the V gene TRBV7-9, with 10 nucleotides matching TRBD1. This CDR3 has 15 residues. The V gene's germline CDR1 is SEHNR and CDR2 FQNEAQ (reference sequence). V was pared by 4 bases and J by 9 bases, with 9 bases of the junction left unmatched. CDR3 sequence reads: CASSSPGQGTVEQFF. In DNA form, the CDR3 reads TGTGCCAGCAGCTCACCGGGACAGGGGACGGTTGAGCAGTTCTTC.

This sequence joins TRBV2 and TRBJ1-1; TRBD1 aligns across 7 bases. Germline V CDR1 and CDR2: SNHLY, FYNNEI. The CDR3 contains 12 residues. The trim removed 10 bases at V and 3 bases at J, leaving 5 bases unmatched. The DNA for the CDR3 is TGTGCCACCCCAGGGGGGTACACTGAAGCTTTCTTT. Protein sequence: CATPGGYTEAFF.